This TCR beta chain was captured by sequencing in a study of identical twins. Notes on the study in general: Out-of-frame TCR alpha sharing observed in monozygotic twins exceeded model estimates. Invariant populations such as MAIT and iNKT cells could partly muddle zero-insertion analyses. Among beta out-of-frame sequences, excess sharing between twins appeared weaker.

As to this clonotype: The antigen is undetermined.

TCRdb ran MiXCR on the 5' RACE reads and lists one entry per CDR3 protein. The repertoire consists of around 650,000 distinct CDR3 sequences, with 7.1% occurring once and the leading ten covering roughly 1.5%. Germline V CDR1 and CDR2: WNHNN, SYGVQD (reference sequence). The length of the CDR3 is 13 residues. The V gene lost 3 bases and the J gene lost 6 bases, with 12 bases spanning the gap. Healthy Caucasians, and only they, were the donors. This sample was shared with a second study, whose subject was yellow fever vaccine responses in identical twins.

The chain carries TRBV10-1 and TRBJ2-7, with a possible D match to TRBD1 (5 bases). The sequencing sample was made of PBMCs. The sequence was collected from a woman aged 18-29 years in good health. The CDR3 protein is CASSERAQGEQYF. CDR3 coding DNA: TGCGCCAGCAGTGAACGCGCGCAGGGCGAGCAGTACTTC.